The clone carrying this T cell receptor beta chain has ten or more counts. To make TCR beta libraries, researchers used iRepertoire HTBI primers and Arm-PCR of CDR3 regions. TCRdb reprocessed the multiplex PCR reads via MiXCR and lists one record per CDR3 protein. The sample contains some 500,000 distinct CDR3 sequences, about 16% of which appear only once. The source of the sample is a study of regulatory T cells in long-lasting Graves disease. The germline CDR1 and CDR2 sequences are DFQATT and SNEGSKA (reference sequence). The CDR3 loop spans 12 amino acids. Between the trimmed V and J ends, which lost 1 base and 1 base, there was a span of 4 bases. Time point specified: newly diagnosed GD, antithyroid drugs for less than 3 months. TCR sequences were obtained from RNA taken from PBMCs. The same data also contributed to another study, on T cells in Graves' hyperthyroidism and ophthalmopathy.

The chain combines TRBV20-1 with TRBJ1-1; no reliable D call. The sequence was obtained from a woman aged 35-65 years with Graves disease. The sample in question was peripheral blood mononuclear cells (PBMCs), obtained at new diagnosis, from a patient treated with antithyroid drugs. CDR3 DNA sequence: TGCAGTGCTAGAGGTGGGAACACTGAAGCTTTCTTT. It is translated as CSARGGNTEAFF.